This T cell receptor (beta chain) was captured in a study of cytomegalovirus exposure and HLA in healthy donors. Study-wide background: Caucasian-associated ancestry cluster membership applied to about four fifths of over 350 genotyped donors.

The study, taken as a whole, reports: 164 TCR beta chains were listed as cytomegalovirus-associated. When analyzed later, a missense DCLRE1C variant was found to be linked to TCR beta V- and J-gene trimming.

On this clone: Its antigen is undetermined.

Trimming stripped 5 bases from V and 5 bases from J, with 10 bases between. Germline CDR1 reads SNHLY; CDR2 reads FYNNEI. The CDR3 consists of 13 residues. 60 Vbeta and 13 Jbeta primers were used in PCR. Sequencing used immunoSEQ multiplex PCR; TCRdb keeps in-frame clones, though not all of them. The data show over 200,000 clones, around 88% seen once. This TCR was sampled from a woman between 18 and 29 years old in good health and CMV-seronegative. The material sequenced was PBMCs. The V gene is TRBV2, the J gene TRBJ2-1, with D tentatively TRBD1 (6 bases). The CDR3 loop reads CASSQQGHNEQFF. The CDR3 nucleotides are TGTGCCAGCAGTCAACAGGGTCACAATGAGCAGTTCTTC.